Presented here are 31 T cell receptor beta chains from one specimen sequenced in a study of blood T cell repertoires in COVID-19. Repertoires were generated with immunoSEQ multiplex PCR, while TCRdb's copy carries only in-frame clones and drops some. This sample has 110,000 or so clones, with approximately 81% found just once. The sequenced material came from peripheral blood. All receptors derive from a man at least 80 years old with acute or convalescent COVID-19.

The rearrangement links TRBV7-6 to TRBJ2-3; D remains unclear. CDR3 length equals 13 residues. Germline CDR1 SGHVS, CDR2 FNYEAQ. With 2 bases removed from V and 6 bases from J, the gap between germline ends came to 9 bases. CDR3 sequence: CASSLITYDTQYF. The CDR3 DNA is TGTGCCAGCAGCTTAATAACTTACGATACGCAGTATTTT.

The sample holds a few counts of this clone. The rearrangement uses TRBV6-1 and TRBJ1-5; D unclear. V was pared by 2 bases and J by 9 bases, with 11 bases between. Germline assignment: CDR1 MNHNS and CDR2 SASEGT. This CDR3 contains 13 residues. CDR3 residues: CASSELQPRPQHF. The CDR3 DNA is TGTGCCAGCAGTGAACTACAGCCCAGGCCCCAGCATTTT.

The chain uses TRBV29-1 and TRBJ1-2, with 11 bases identical to TRBD1. CDR1 is SQVTM, CDR2 ANQGSEA, per germline. V lost 8 bases, J lost 1 base, and 9 bases stayed unmatched. This CDR3 is built from 15 residues. CDR3 amino acids: CSYGDRGTSNYGYTF. CDR3 bases: TGCAGCTATGGGGACAGGGGGACTAGTAACTATGGCTACACCTTC.

This clone appeared a single time. This rearrangement joins TRBV5-1 to TRBJ1-1; 7 bases line up with TRBD1. This CDR3 region has 14 residues. The germline V gene has CDR1 SGHRS and CDR2 YFSETQ. Trimming cost V 2 bases and J 5 bases; bases outside gene matches: 6. The CDR3 loop reads CASSFTGAGTEAFF. The DNA for the CDR3 is TGCGCCAGCAGCTTTACAGGGGCTGGGACTGAAGCTTTCTTT.

The chain is built from TRBV18 and TRBJ1-6; weak D call: TRBD1 (5 bases). Trimming took off 3 bases at V and 5 bases at J, with 23 bases between the two ends. The CDR3 extends over 19 amino acids. Per germline, CDR1 KGHSH and CDR2 LQKENI. The CDR3 region has the DNA TGTGCCAGCTCACCTCTCAGGGAAAGGCTATCGGGGGATAATTCACCCCTCCACTTT. Translation: CASSPLRERLSGDNSPLHF.

The chain combines TRBV18 with TRBJ2-1; 7 nucleotides line up with TRBD1. Trimming took 4 bases from V and 0 from J; bases not matched to a gene: 9. CDR1 is KGHSH and CDR2 is LQKENI in the germline V gene. The CDR3 has 17 amino acids. The CDR3 coding sequence is TGTGCCAGCTCACTTTTAAACCGGGACAGCTCCTACAATGAGCAGTTCTTC. Encoded protein: CASSLLNRDSSYNEQFF.

The chain couples TRBV19 to TRBJ2-3, with a possible D match to TRBD2 (5 bases). V was shortened by 3 bases and J by 3 bases, with 10 bases between the two germline ends. Germline CDR1 is LNHDA and CDR2 is SQIVND (reference sequence). The CDR3 runs 14 residues. DNA for the CDR3: TGTGCCAGTAGTATCCGACGGGAAACAGATACGCAGTATTTT. This translates into CASSIRRETDTQYF. Using reference TRBV19 and TRBJ2-3 for the parts outside the CDR3, the full variable domain is DGGITQSPKYLFRKEGQNVTLSCEQNLNHDAMYWYRQDPGQGLRLIYYSQIVNDFQKGDIAEGYSVSREKKESFPLTVTSAQKNPTAFYLCASSIRRETDTQYFGPGTRLTVL.

The chain links TRBV10-3 to TRBJ1-2, with D unclear. Germline V gene data show CDR1 as ENHRY and CDR2 as SYGVKD. Trimming cost V 6 bases and J 0 bases, with 8 bases left between them. CDR3 length equals 13 residues. CDR3 amino acids: CAISRLTNYGYTF. CDR3 coding DNA: TGTGCCATCAGCAGACTAACTAACTATGGCTACACCTTC.

This clone appeared a single time. V usage is TRBV30 and J usage is TRBJ1-2, with D tentatively TRBD1 (5 bases). CDR3 size: 12 residues. CDR1 and CDR2 (germline): GTSNPN, SVGIG (reference sequence). Deletions cut 5 bases from V and 4 bases from J, with 11 bases between. CDR3 region: CAWGIQGYGYTF. CDR3 DNA sequence: TGTGCCTGGGGGATTCAGGGCTATGGCTACACCTTC.

The chain couples TRBV11-2 to TRBJ2-7; 11 nucleotides agree with TRBD2. The CDR3 sequence is 14 residues long. Germline CDR1 is SGHAT and CDR2 is FQNNGV. Trimming removed 5 bases from V and 3 bases from J; junction bases left unmatched: 3. The DNA for the CDR3 is TGTGCCAGCAGCCTGACTAGCGGGATCTACGAGCAGTACTTC. Translated: CASSLTSGIYEQYF.

This chain links TRBV5-5 with TRBJ2-7; 9 bases are shared with TRBD2. The germline CDR1 and CDR2 sequences are SGHKS and YYEKEE (reference sequence). The CDR3 extends over 14 amino acids. V dropped 0 bases and J dropped 7; count of bases not matched to a gene: 5. DNA of the CDR3: TGTGCCAGCAGCTTGGGGGCTAGCGGGGTAGAGCAGTACTTC. It translates to CASSLGASGVEQYF. The whole variable domain, filled in from reference TRBV5-5 and TRBJ2-7, reads DAGVTQSPTHLIKTRGQQVTLRCSPISGHKSVSWYQQVLGQGPQFIFQYYEKEERGRGNFPDRFSARQFPNYSSELNVNALLLGDSALYLCASSLGASGVEQYFGPGTRLTVT.

The rearrangement links TRBV11-2 to TRBJ2-7, with 15 nucleotides matching TRBD2. CDR3 length equals 15 residues. The germline V gene encodes CDR1 SGHAT and CDR2 FQNNGV. With 5 bases clipped from V and 7 bases from J, the junction kept 6 bases outside the gene matches. DNA for the CDR3: TGTGCCAGCAGCCCCGGACTAGCGGGAGGGAGGGAGCAGTACTTC. Residues: CASSPGLAGGREQYF. The whole variable domain, remainder taken from reference TRBV11-2 and TRBJ2-7, is EAGVAQSPRYKIIEKRQSVAFWCNPISGHATLYWYQQILGQGPKLLIQFQNNGVVDDSQLPKDRFSAERLKGVDSTLKIQPAKLEDSAVYLCASSPGLAGGREQYFGPGTRLTVT.

The CDR3 sequence is CASSLEAGKNTGELFF. The CDR3 DNA sequence: TGCGCCAGCAGCTTGGAGGCAGGGAAAAACACCGGGGAGCTGTTTTTT. The chain combines TRBV5-1 with TRBJ2-2, with D perhaps TRBD1 (5 bases). The CDR3 covers 16 residues. Germline assignment: CDR1 SGHRS and CDR2 YFSETQ. Trimming removed 0 bases at V and 2 bases at J, with 11 bases between.

This chain joins TRBV6-1 and TRBJ2-7, with TRBD1 matching 8 bases. The ends lost 2 bases at V and 4 bases at J; junction bases unmatched: 7. CDR1 MNHNS and CDR2 SASEGT come from the germline V gene. There are 15 residues in the CDR3. Here the CDR3 DNA reads TGTGCCAGCAGTGAACTGGACAGGGTATCGTACGAGCAGTACTTC. Protein sequence: CASSELDRVSYEQYF.

The chain carries TRBV2 and TRBJ1-1; TRBD1 might be the D (6 bases). Germline V gene sequence: CDR1 SNHLY, CDR2 FYNNEI. CDR3 length: 14 residues. The ends were cut back, 4 bases at V and 3 bases at J, with 12 bases in the middle. For the CDR3, the DNA is TGTGCCAGCAGTGCCTACAGGGCGCACACTGAAGCTTTCTTT. It codes for CASSAYRAHTEAFF.

The chain uses TRBV28 and TRBJ2-1; the match to TRBD2 covers 10 bases. CDR3 length equals 16 residues. Trimming at V came to 6 bases and at J to 5 bases, leaving 10 bases not matched to a gene. CDR1 and CDR2 from the germline V gene are MDHEN and SYDVKM. CDR3 sequence (DNA): TGTGCCAGCAGCTCGCCAGCGGGAGGGGCCCACAATGAGCAGTTCTTC. Its protein is CASSSPAGGAHNEQFF.

V gene TRBV19 combines with J gene TRBJ2-7; 8 positions agree with TRBD1. This CDR3 is 16 amino acids long. Germline assignment: CDR1 LNHDA and CDR2 SQIVND (reference sequence). The J segment lost 4 bases and the V segment lost 5 bases, leaving 13 bases of the junction unmatched. The CDR3 region has the DNA TGTGCCAGTAGTTTATTAGAACAGGGGGATAGATACGAGCAGTACTTC. Amino acid sequence: CASSLLEQGDRYEQYF.

The chain carries TRBV7-2 and TRBJ1-5; D possibly corresponds to TRBD1 (6 bases). CDR1 is SGHTA and CDR2 is FQGNSA in the germline V gene. Trimming removed 4 bases from V and 7 bases from J, with 17 bases in between. The CDR3 runs to 15 residues. The CDR3 protein is CASSSQGSSIQPQHF. CDR3 nucleotides: TGTGCCAGCAGCTCACAGGGTTCTAGTATCCAGCCCCAGCATTTT.

The chain combines TRBV14 with TRBJ2-1; no definite D call. V was clipped by 1 base and J by 0 bases, with 7 bases between them. Germline V lookup: CDR1 SGHDN, CDR2 FVKESK. The CDR3 sequence is 15 residues long. The CDR3 spells CASSQVTSSYNEQFF. The CDR3 nucleotides are TGTGCCAGCAGCCAAGTTACGAGCTCCTACAATGAGCAGTTCTTC.

V gene TRBV11-3 combines with J gene TRBJ2-2, with D unclear. Trimming shortened V by 1 base and J by 2 bases, and 11 bases separated the two germline ends. The CDR3 covers 16 residues. Germline lookup yields CDR1 SGHNT and CDR2 YENEEA. The CDR3: CASSLGGAINTGELFF. CDR3 sequence (DNA): TGTGCCAGCAGCTTAGGAGGTGCAATTAACACCGGGGAGCTGTTTTTT.

The chain is built from TRBV14 and TRBJ1-5, with a tentative D call TRBD1 (5 bases). Per the germline V gene, CDR1 is SGHDN and CDR2 is FVKESK. V lost 4 bases and J 6 bases, leaving 7 bases between the germline ends. This CDR3 is 12 amino acids long. CDR3 in amino acids: CASSRRGQPQHF. CDR3 DNA sequence: TGTGCCAGCAGCCGGAGGGGTCAGCCCCAGCATTTT. The full variable domain, in which reference TRBV14 and TRBJ1-5 provide the parts outside the CDR3, is EAGVTQFPSHSVIEKGQTVTLRCDPISGHDNLYWYRRVMGKEIKFLLHFVKESKQDESGMPNNRFLAERTGGTYSTLKVQPAELEDSGVYFCASSRRGQPQHFGDGTRLSIL.

The chain joins TRBV15 to TRBJ1-1; 7 bases fit TRBD1. Germline CDR1 reads LNHNV; CDR2 reads YYDKDF (reference sequence). This CDR3 comprises 15 residues. V was pared by 5 bases and J by 0 bases, with 6 bases of the junction left unmatched. CDR3 DNA sequence: TGTGCCACCAGCCGCACGGGACAGTTGAACACTGAAGCTTTCTTT. Encoded protein: CATSRTGQLNTEAFF. The whole variable domain, filled in from reference TRBV15 and TRBJ1-1, reads DAMVIQNPRYQVTQFGKPVTLSCSQTLNHNVMYWYQQKSSQAPKLLFHYYDKDFNNEADTPDNFQSRRPNTSFCFLDIRSPGLGDTAMYLCATSRTGQLNTEAFFGQGTRLTVV.

The chain uses TRBV5-5 and TRBJ1-1; D not resolved. Germline V CDR1 and CDR2: SGHKS, YYEKEE (reference sequence). Trimming removed 4 bases from V and 3 bases from J, with 16 bases in between. CDR3 size: 15 residues. CDR3 sequence reads: CASSPLGGLDTEAFF. The CDR3 DNA reads as TGTGCCAGCAGCCCCCTAGGCGGATTAGACACTGAAGCTTTCTTT.

The chain combines TRBV6-2 or TRBV6-3 with TRBJ1-1; a possible D gene is TRBD1 (5 bases). CDR3 size: 11 residues. The V gene lost 2 bases and the J gene lost 9 bases, with 7 bases spanning the gap. Germline assignment: CDR1 MNHEY and CDR2 SVGEGT. DNA for the CDR3: TGTGCCAGCAGTTACCCGGACAAAGCTTTCTTT. This encodes CASSYPDKAFF.

The chain uses TRBV19 and TRBJ1-2; TRBD1 aligns across 7 bases. Unmatched junction bases numbered 12, after V lost 8 bases and J lost 6 bases. The CDR3 is 14 residues long. Germline CDR1 and CDR2: LNHDA and SQIVND (reference sequence). CDR3 residues: CASQTGSTSHGYTF. The CDR3 DNA reads TGTGCCAGTCAGACAGGGTCAACTTCTCATGGCTACACCTTC.

The rearrangement links TRBV27 to TRBJ2-6; tentatively, D is TRBD2 (6 bases). This CDR3 is built from 18 residues. V lost 3 bases to trimming and J lost 4 bases, with 19 bases between them. Germline values: CDR1 MNHEY, CDR2 SMNVEV (reference sequence). CDR3 sequence reads: CASSLRGNLWSGANVLTF. CDR3 coding DNA: TGTGCCAGCAGTTTGCGGGGCAACCTCTGGTCCGGGGCCAACGTCCTGACTTTC. Variable domain in full (rest from reference TRBV27 and TRBJ2-6): EAQVTQNPRYLITVTGKKLTVTCSQNMNHEYMSWYRQDPGLGLRQIYYSMNVEVTDKGDVPEGYKVSRKEKRNFPLILESPSPNQTSLYFCASSLRGNLWSGANVLTFGAGSRLTVL.

The chain combines TRBV5-1 with TRBJ1-1, with 8 bases fitting TRBD1. V lost 0 bases and J lost 5; bases outside the gene matches: 3. Germline CDR1 and CDR2: SGHRS and YFSETQ. The CDR3 is 14 residues long. CDR3 sequence reads: CASSLETGVTEAFF. For the CDR3, the DNA is TGCGCCAGCAGCTTGGAGACAGGGGTTACTGAAGCTTTCTTT.

The rearrangement links TRBV4-3 to TRBJ2-3; D call uncertain. This CDR3 contains 16 residues. Germline-derived CDR1 and CDR2 are LGHNA and YSLEER. The ends were cut back, 0 bases at V and 0 bases at J, with 10 bases in the middle. The CDR3, as DNA: TGCGCCAGCAGCCAAGATCCTAGAAGTAGCACAGATACGCAGTATTTT. This gives the protein CASSQDPRSSTDTQYF.

The rearrangement links TRBV6-1 to TRBJ1-1; D may be TRBD1 (5 bases). This CDR3 has 15 residues. Germline loops: CDR1 MNHNS, CDR2 SASEGT. V lost 2 bases to trimming and J lost 4 bases, with 14 bases between them. The CDR3 protein is CASSERNGGITEAFF. The DNA for the CDR3 is TGTGCCAGCAGTGAAAGGAATGGGGGGATCACTGAAGCTTTCTTT.

The chain carries TRBV10-3 and TRBJ1-3, with TRBD1 matching over 8 bases. This CDR3 is 14 amino acids long. Losses at the gene ends were 6 bases for V and 2 bases for J; bases not matched to a gene: 3. Germline V gene lookup returns CDR1 ENHRY and CDR2 SYGVKD. CDR3 in amino acids: CAISTGGTGNTIYF. CDR3 coding DNA: TGTGCCATCAGCACAGGGGGTACTGGAAACACCATATATTTT.

The rearrangement links TRBV5-1 to TRBJ2-3, with 8 bases that match TRBD2. The V gene's germline CDR1 is SGHRS and CDR2 YFSETQ. The CDR3 consists of 15 residues. The V gene end was trimmed by 8 bases and the J gene end by 2 bases; junction bases not matched to a gene: 10. The CDR3: CASQTSGASTDTQYF. The CDR3 region has the DNA TGCGCCAGTCAAACTAGCGGAGCCTCCACAGATACGCAGTATTTT.